The T cell receptor beta chain under discussion was sequenced for a study of cytomegalovirus exposure and HLA in healthy donors. In the PCR, 60 Vbeta and 13 Jbeta primers were used. Clones were sequenced by immunoSEQ multiplex PCR, and TCRdb holds only the in-frame ones, with some missing. The table has some 150,000 clones, approximately 78% seen once. The CDR3 has 14 residues. V trimming: 5 bases; J trimming: 2 bases; junction bases outside the gene matches: 4. Germline CDR1 reads SGHAT; CDR2 reads FQNNGV. About this clone itself: Different DNA sequences within this sample yield the same CDR3.

The receptor's source is a woman aged 45-65 years in good health and CMV-seropositive. The genes are TRBV11-2 and TRBJ1-2, with 8 bases identical to TRBD1. Sequenced: PBMCs. The chain's CDR3 is CASSLDRVNYGYTF. The CDR3 DNA follows: TGTGCCAGCAGCCTGGACAGGGTAAACTATGGCTACACCTTC.